This T cell receptor (beta chain) was sequenced for a study of blood T cell repertoires in COVID-19. Study context: Sources were T cells, B-cell-depleted T cells, or PBMCs; the material itself was cDNA or gDNA.

Sequencing was performed with immunoSEQ multiplex PCR; in TCRdb, only in-frame clones are kept and a portion is missing. The table records about 260,000 clones, approximately 92% of them present only once. Germline CDR1 is SGHDN and CDR2 is FVKESK. The V end lost 3 bases, the J end lost 1 base, and 12 bases lay between the germline ends. CDR3 length: 15 residues. One Seattle source followed patients from active infection through their disease course. The J gene is TRBJ1-1, the V gene TRBV14; D unresolved. This clonotype originated in a person between 18 and 35 years old with COVID-19, enrolled during active disease. Sequencing was done on a sample of peripheral blood. CDR3 sequence reads: CASSHPLPRNTEAFF. CDR3 coding DNA: TGTGCCAGCAGCCACCCCTTGCCGCGGAACACTGAAGCTTTCTTT.